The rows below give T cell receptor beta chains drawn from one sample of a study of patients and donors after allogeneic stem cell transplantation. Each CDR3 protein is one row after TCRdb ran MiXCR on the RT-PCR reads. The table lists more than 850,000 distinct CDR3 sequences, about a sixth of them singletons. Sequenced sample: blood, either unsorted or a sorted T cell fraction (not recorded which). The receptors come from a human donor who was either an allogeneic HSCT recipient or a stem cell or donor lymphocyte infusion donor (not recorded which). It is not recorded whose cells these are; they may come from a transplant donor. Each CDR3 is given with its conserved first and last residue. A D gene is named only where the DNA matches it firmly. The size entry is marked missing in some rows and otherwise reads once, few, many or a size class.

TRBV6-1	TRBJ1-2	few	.	CASSEENRSYTF	TGTGCCAGCAGTGAAGAAAACAGGAGCTACACCTTC
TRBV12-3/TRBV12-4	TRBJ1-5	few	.	CASSFHRHNQPQHF	TGTGCCAGCAGTTTCCACAGGCATAATCAGCCCCAGCATTTT
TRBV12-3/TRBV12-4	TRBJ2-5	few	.	CASSPAQETQYF	TGTGCCAGCAGTCCGGCTCAAGAGACCCAGTACTTC
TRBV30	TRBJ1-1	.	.	CACRVPEAFF	TGTGCCTGCAGGGTCCCTGAAGCTTTCTTT
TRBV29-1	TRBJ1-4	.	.	CSVAQTDPRGKLFF	TGCAGCGTCGCCCAGACGGACCCTCGAGGAAAACTGTTTTTT
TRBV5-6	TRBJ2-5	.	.	CASSFWIQETQYF	TGTGCCAGCAGCTTCTGGATCCAAGAGACCCAGTACTTC
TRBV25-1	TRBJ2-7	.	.	CASSESGTPEQYF	TGTGCCAGCAGTGAATCAGGAACCCCCGAGCAGTACTTC
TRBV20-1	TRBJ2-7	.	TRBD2	CSARSVAGESYEQYF	TGCAGTGCTAGATCGGTAGCGGGGGAGTCCTACGAGCAGTACTTC
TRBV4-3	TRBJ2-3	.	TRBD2	CASSQEGLAGDGTDTQYF	TGCGCCAGCAGCCAAGAAGGGCTAGCGGGGGACGGAACAGATACGCAGTATTTT
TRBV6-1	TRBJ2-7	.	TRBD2	CAVQPIQRESYEQYF	TGTGCCGTCCAGCCGATTCAGCGGGAGTCCTACGAGCAGTACTTC
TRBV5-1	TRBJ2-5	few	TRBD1	CASSRDRTLGGETQYF	TGCGCCAGCAGCCGGGACAGAACCTTGGGTGGGGAGACCCAGTACTTC
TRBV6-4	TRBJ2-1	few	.	CATSYETESHEQFF	TGTGCCACCAGCTACGAGACAGAGTCCCATGAGCAGTTCTTC
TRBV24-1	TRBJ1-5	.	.	CATSSTGFGQPQHF	TGTGCCACCAGTTCTACAGGCTTCGGGCAGCCCCAGCATTTT
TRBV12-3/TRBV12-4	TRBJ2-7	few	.	CASSRGPGRSYEQYF	TGTGCCAGCAGCCGCGGGCCAGGGCGCTCCTACGAGCAGTACTTC
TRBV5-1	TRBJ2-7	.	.	CASSFQRGSEQYF	TGCGCCAGCAGCTTCCAGCGAGGTTCCGAGCAGTACTTC
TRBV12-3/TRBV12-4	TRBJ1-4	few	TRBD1	CASSRNRGLGEKLFF	TGTGCCAGCAGCCGTAACAGGGGATTGGGTGAAAAACTGTTTTTT
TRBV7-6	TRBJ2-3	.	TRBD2	CASSSRLAGATDTQYF	TGTGCCAGCAGCTCCCGACTAGCGGGGGCCACAGATACGCAGTATTTT
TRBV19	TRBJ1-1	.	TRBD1	CATGQGRGTEAFF	TGTGCCACTGGACAGGGTAGGGGCACTGAAGCTTTCTTT
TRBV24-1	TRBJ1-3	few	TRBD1	CATSATGGPGNTIYF	TGTGCCACCAGTGCGACAGGGGGCCCTGGAAACACCATATATTTT
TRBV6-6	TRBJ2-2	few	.	CASTTYSGELFF	TGTGCCAGCACCACATACTCCGGGGAGCTGTTTTTT
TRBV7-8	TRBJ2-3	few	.	CASSSLGGTSTDTQYF	TGTGCCAGCAGCTCCCTAGGAGGGACTAGCACAGATACGCAGTATTTT
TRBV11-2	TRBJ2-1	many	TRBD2	CASSDVAGGYNEQFF	TGTGCCAGCAGCGACGTAGCGGGAGGGTACAATGAGCAGTTCTTC
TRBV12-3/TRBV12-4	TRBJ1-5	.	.	CASRKNRAAHFNQPQHF	TGTGCCAGCAGGAAAAACAGGGCGGCTCACTTTAATCAGCCCCAGCATTTT
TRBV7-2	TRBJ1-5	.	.	CASSFLDSSNQPQHF	TGTGCCAGCAGCTTCCTGGACAGCAGCAATCAGCCCCAGCATTTT
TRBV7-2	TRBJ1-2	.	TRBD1	CASSLDHTGTGEGYTF	TGTGCCAGCAGCTTAGATCACACCGGGACAGGGGAAGGCTACACCTTC
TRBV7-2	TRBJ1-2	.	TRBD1	CASSSRLTGGRGYTF	TGTGCCAGCAGCTCACGTCTGACAGGGGGCCGGGGCTACACCTTC
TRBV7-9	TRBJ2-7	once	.	CASRPVQGVFYEQYF	TGTGCCAGCAGACCTGTCCAGGGTGTTTTCTACGAGCAGTACTTC
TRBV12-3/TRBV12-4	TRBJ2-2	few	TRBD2	CASSRLAGHTGELFF	TGTGCCAGCAGTAGACTAGCGGGCCACACCGGGGAGCTGTTTTTT